A selection of T cell receptor beta chains follows, all from one sample in a study of graft-versus-host responses after intestinal transplantation. Repertoires were generated with immunoSEQ multiplex PCR, while TCRdb's copy carries only in-frame clones and drops some. The repertoire holds around 20,000 clones, about 35% seen once, with over 7.5% in the top ten. The sequencing here drew on alloreactive CD8+ T cells from a mixed lymphocyte reaction culture, taken before intestinal transplant. The receptors originated from a human patient who received an intestinal transplant. The conserved cysteine and the conserved F or W are not part of the CDR3 here.

TRBJ2-7 TRBV2 ASPSTVAGGYEQY
TRBJ1-2 TRBV7-9 ASSEKGSPILGGYT
TRBJ2-7 TRBV11-3 ASSRTNGQEWHYEQY
TRBJ2-7 TRBV6-6 ASSPGGVGYEQY
TRBJ1-2 TRBV5-6 ASSLGRTYGYT
TRBJ2-1 TRBV5-6 ASSLEIRDTYNEQF
TRBJ2-7 TRBV7-2 ASSLTPGGAYEQY
TRBJ2-3 TRBV2 ASSEALGSVTDTQY
TRBJ1-1 TRBV11-2 ASSLLGANTEAF
TRBJ2-5 TRBV11-2 ASSLDPRGPAGTQY
TRBJ1-1 TRBV5-6 ASSPDRGWTEAF
TRBJ2-1 TRBV29-1 SVAPPEQF
TRBJ1-6 TRBV9 ASSVGGTGNSPLH
TRBJ2-1 TRBV15 ATSRETTSLTGGGTPYNEQF
TRBJ2-1 TRBV6-5 ASSYSSHEQF
TRBJ2-3 TRBV10-3 ATSDGERTDTQY
TRBJ1-4 TRBV7-2 ASSLAATNEKLF
TRBJ2-2 TRBV19 ASSIGDRALF
TRBJ2-7 TRBV27 ASSINMGSEQY
TRBJ1-2 TRBV6-1 ASSEGGGVHGYT
TRBJ2-4 TRBV29-1 SVESPGPYLTQY
TRBJ2-7 TRBV29-1 SVELRTEYEQY